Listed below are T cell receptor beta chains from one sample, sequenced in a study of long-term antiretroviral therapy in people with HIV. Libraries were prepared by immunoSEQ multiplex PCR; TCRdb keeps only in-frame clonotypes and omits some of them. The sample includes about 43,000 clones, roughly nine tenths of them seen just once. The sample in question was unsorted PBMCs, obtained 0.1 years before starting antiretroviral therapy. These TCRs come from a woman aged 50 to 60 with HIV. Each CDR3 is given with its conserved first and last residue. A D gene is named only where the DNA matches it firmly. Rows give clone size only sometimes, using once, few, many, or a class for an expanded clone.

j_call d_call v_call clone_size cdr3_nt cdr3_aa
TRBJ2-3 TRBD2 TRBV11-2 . TGTGCCAGCAGCCCGGGACTAGCGACTGGCACAGATACGCAGTATTTT CASSPGLATGTDTQYF
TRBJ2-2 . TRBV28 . TGTGCCAGCAGGGGGAGAGGCACCGGGGAGCTGTTTTTT CASRGRGTGELFF
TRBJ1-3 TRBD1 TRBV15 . TGTGCCACCAGCAGAGACCAGGGGGCTGGAAACACCATATATTTT CATSRDQGAGNTIYF
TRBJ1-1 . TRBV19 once TGTGCCAGTAGTACCCAGGGAGTCCGGTGGACTGAAGCTTTCTTT CASSTQGVRWTEAFF
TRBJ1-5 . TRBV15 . TGTGCCACCAGCAGAGACGGACCTCCGTATAGCAATCAGCCCCAGCATTTT CATSRDGPPYSNQPQHF
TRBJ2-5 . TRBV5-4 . TGTGCCAGCAGCCGGGACGGGGATACCGGAGAGACCCAGTACTTC CASSRDGDTGETQYF
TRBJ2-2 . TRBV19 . TGTGCCAGTACCACACGGGGGACTAACACCGGGGAGCTGTTTTTT CASTTRGTNTGELFF
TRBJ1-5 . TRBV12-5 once TGTGCTAGTGGTCCTGGACAGTACAATCAGCCCCAGCATTTT CASGPGQYNQPQHF
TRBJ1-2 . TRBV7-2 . TGTGCCAGCAGCGTAGACAGCAGGGCCTTTGGCTACACCTTC CASSVDSRAFGYTF
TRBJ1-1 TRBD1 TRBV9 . TGTGCCAGCAGCTCACACAGGGGTACTGAAGCTTTCTTT CASSSHRGTEAFF
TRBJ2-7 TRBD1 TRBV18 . TGTGCCAGCTCACCAAAACAAGGGACAGGGTATCACGAGCAGTACTTC CASSPKQGTGYHEQYF
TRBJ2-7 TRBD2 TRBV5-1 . TGCGCCAGCAGCTTCGGGGGGTTCTTTGACGAGCAGTACTTC CASSFGGFFDEQYF
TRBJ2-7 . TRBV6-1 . TGTGCCAGCAGCGTTGGAAGCATCTACGAGCAGTACTTC CASSVGSIYEQYF
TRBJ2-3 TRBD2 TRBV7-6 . TGTGCCAGCAGCCCTAAGACGGGGGGTTCCACAGATACGCAGTATTTT CASSPKTGGSTDTQYF
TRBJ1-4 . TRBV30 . TGTGCCTGGAGTTGGGACGGAGAGGAAAAACTGTTTTTT CAWSWDGEEKLFF
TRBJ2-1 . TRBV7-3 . TGTGCCAGCAGCGATGGGACGGATGACCATGAGCAGTTCTTC CASSDGTDDHEQFF
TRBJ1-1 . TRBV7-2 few TGTGCCAGCAGCTTAGTTCCGGGATCCACTACTGAAGCTTTCTTT CASSLVPGSTTEAFF
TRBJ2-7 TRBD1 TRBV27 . TGTGCCAGCAGTCGCGGGACAGGGGAGGGAGAGCAGTACTTC CASSRGTGEGEQYF
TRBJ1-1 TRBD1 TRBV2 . TGTGCCAGCAGATCCGGGACAGTGGTCGAAGCTTTCTTT CASRSGTVVEAFF
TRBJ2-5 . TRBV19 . TGTGCCAGTAGTATCGAGGAGACCCAGTACTTC CASSIEETQYF
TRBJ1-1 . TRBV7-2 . TGTGCCAGCAGCTTACAGGGGCACGAAGCTTTCTTT CASSLQGHEAFF
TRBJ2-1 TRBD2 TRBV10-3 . TGTGCCATCAGTGAGTCGCTGGGCGGGGGAAATGAGCAGTTCTTC CAISESLGGGNEQFF
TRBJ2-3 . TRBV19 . TGTGCCAGTAGTATGGGGCGAACGCAGTATTTT CASSMGRTQYF
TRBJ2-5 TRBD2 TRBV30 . TGTGCCTGGAGTGAGTACAAACTAGCGGGGGGCCAAGAGACCCAGTACTTC CAWSEYKLAGGQETQYF
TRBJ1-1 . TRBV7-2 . TGTGCCAGCAGCCGGGTGGTGAACACTGAAGCTTTCTTT CASSRVVNTEAFF
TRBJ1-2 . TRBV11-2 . TGTGCCAGCAGCTTAGTGGCTTCCCCCTATGGCTACACCTTC CASSLVASPYGYTF